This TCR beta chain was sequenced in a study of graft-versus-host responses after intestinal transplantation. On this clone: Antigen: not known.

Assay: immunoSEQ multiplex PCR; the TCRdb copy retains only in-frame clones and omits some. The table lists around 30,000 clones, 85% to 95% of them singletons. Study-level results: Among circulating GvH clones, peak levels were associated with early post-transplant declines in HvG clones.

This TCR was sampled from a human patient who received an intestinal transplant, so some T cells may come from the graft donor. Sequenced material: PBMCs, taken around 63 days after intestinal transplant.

CDR3 nucleotides: TGTGCCAGCAGCCAAGGAAAACGCGGGGGGCACTACGAGCAGTACTTC. Amino acids: CASSQGKRGGHYEQYF. The chain carries TRBV14 and TRBJ2-7; 8 bases align to TRBD2. Germline trimming cut 1 base from V and 3 bases from J; bases unmatched to any gene: 8. The CDR3 contains 16 residues. Germline V gene lookup returns CDR1 SGHDN and CDR2 FVKESK.